This TCR beta chain emerged from a study of early T cells in non-severe SARS-CoV-2 infection (dated by TCRdb to about 2021). Looking at the study overall: Because TCR sequencing relied on bulk RNA taken from unsorted whole blood, pairing of alpha and beta chains was not possible. Overall study outcomes, separate from this receptor: VDJdb matching was skewed toward anti-spike CD8 responses, so virus-specific expansions were likely underestimated and private and CD4 specificities were missed.

This clonotype was picked up a small number of times. Its target antigen remains unknown. Base qualities were left out, and no much larger clone turns up one base away. Trimming removed 3 bases from V and 0 bases from J; the gene matches leave 9 bases unexplained. The CDR1 and CDR2 encoded by the germline V gene are SGDLS and YYNGEE. From the cysteine through the phenylalanine, the CDR3 covers 17 amino acids. This entry keeps only the CDR3 DNA: 51 bases, framed from base 1. Preparation of the library involved 5' RACE. Sequencing relied on a NextSeq 500. In the TCR library protocol, unique molecular identifiers were attached to individual cDNA molecules to correct for PCR bias and sequencing error. TCR alpha and beta chains were both sequenced, and the abundances of alpha and beta sequences in each sample were closely correlated with each other. Processing in the source paper ran as follows. V gene, J gene and CDR3 annotation of TCR sequences was performed with Decombinator V4. Expanded TCRs were defined as changing significantly between any two time points under a Poisson model with p below 0.0001. TCR abundances were normalised to the total number of TCRs sequenced per sample and expressed as counts per million. MAIT TCRs were defined by TRAV1-2 paired with TRAJ12, TRAJ20 or TRAJ33, and iNKT TCRs by TRAV10 paired with TRAJ18. A search of VDJdb, accessed on 1 November 2021, was run for TCRs annotated to CMV, EBV and SARS-CoV-2, with TCRs annotated for multiple antigens excluded. TCRdb trimmed the raw reads at Q25, called clones with MiXCR and kept productive beta chains. Merged by CDR3 protein, the rows form single entries marked with the most common genes and DNA. TCRdb's processing, not the authors', yielded these V and J calls. In this sample the table shows around 77,000 distinct CDR3 sequences, 12% of which occur a single time. Of the sample, 15% to 18% falls within the top ten clones.

A case-control design nested within a healthcare worker cohort in London, UK, was used, with weekly nasopharyngeal swab PCR tests and blood sampling performed. Healthcare workers were recruited between 23 and 31 March 2020, during the week of the UK lockdown, and were followed weekly for up to about 16 weeks. The sample here was whole blood, taken at baseline. The receptor was isolated from an adult who was a healthcare worker with PCR-confirmed SARS-CoV-2 infection or an uninfected control (not recorded which). The donor label of this sample is uncertain. The V gene is TRBV9 and the J gene is TRBJ2-1, with 7 central nucleotides matching TRBD2. The CDR3: CASSGAGGTASYNEQFF. The DNA sequence follows: TGTGCCAGCAGCGGAGCCGGGGGGACTGCCTCCTACAATGAGCAGTTCTTC.